One and the same sample provided the 10 T cell receptor beta chains below, sequenced in a study of blood T cell repertoires in COVID-19. Using immunoSEQ multiplex PCR, the repertoire was profiled, and TCRdb retains in-frame clones only, with some absent. The sample contains fewer than 200,000 clones, more than 75% of which appear only once. Sequencing was performed on peripheral blood. These receptors were taken from a man between 40 and 49 years old with acute or convalescent COVID-19.

The chain's CDR3 is CSVDVAAGTSAGGYTF. Written as DNA, the CDR3 is TGCAGCGTTGATGTCGCGGCCGGCACCTCCGCGGGTGGCTACACCTTC. The V and J genes are TRBV29-1 and TRBJ1-2, with D unclear. The CDR3 sequence is 16 residues long. In germline, CDR1 is SQVTM, CDR2 ANQGSEA. With 3 bases removed from V and 7 bases from J, the gap between germline ends came to 24 bases.

V is TRBV2 and J is TRBJ1-1, with a tentative D call TRBD1 (5 bases). From germline, CDR1 is SNHLY and CDR2 FYNNEI. The V and J ends lost 7 bases and 1 base respectively, with 16 bases between them. This CDR3 comprises 15 residues. The CDR3 protein is CASTGWGGKNTEAFF. The CDR3 bases are TGTGCCAGCACAGGGTGGGGGGGAAAGAACACTGAAGCTTTCTTT.

V and J are TRBV6-1 and TRBJ1-1; 9 bases match TRBD1. The CDR3 loop spans 15 amino acids. With V trimmed by 2 bases and J by 3 bases, 4 bases remained unmatched. From germline, CDR1 is MNHNS and CDR2 SASEGT. DNA for the CDR3: TGTGCCAGCAGTGAATTGGGACAGGGAGACACTGAAGCTTTCTTT. Translating it yields CASSELGQGDTEAFF.

CDR3 DNA: TGTGCCAGCAGTTTGGAGGGGTCAGATGGCTACACCTTC. Protein: CASSLEGSDGYTF. This chain joins TRBV27 and TRBJ1-2; D might be TRBD1 (5 bases). This CDR3 region has 13 residues. CDR1 is MNHEY, CDR2 SMNVEV, per germline (reference sequence). Trimming cost V 3 bases and J 6 bases, with 11 bases left between them.

This clone was counted a single time. The rearrangement uses TRBV10-2 and TRBJ1-2; D is possibly TRBD1 (5 bases). In germline, CDR1 is WSHSY, CDR2 SAAADI. With 3 bases removed from V and 5 bases from J, the gap between germline ends came to 10 bases. This CDR3 spans 13 amino acids. CDR3 protein: CASSDGHLYGYTF. For the CDR3, the DNA is TGCGCCAGCAGTGACGGACATTTATATGGCTACACCTTC.

This clone was recorded only once. The chain joins TRBV2 to TRBJ1-4; D is possibly TRBD1 (6 bases). This CDR3 comprises 14 residues. Germline lookup yields CDR1 SNHLY and CDR2 FYNNEI. V was cut by 6 bases and J by 8 bases, with 16 bases left in between. CDR3: CASSQDRRSEKLFF. CDR3 sequence (DNA): TGTGCCAGCAGCCAAGACAGGAGAAGCGAAAAACTGTTTTTT.

The chain joins TRBV2 to TRBJ2-5; unclear D gene. The germline V gene has CDR1 SNHLY and CDR2 FYNNEI. V lost 6 bases to trimming and J lost 0 bases, with 5 bases between them. This CDR3 comprises 12 residues. The CDR3 region is CASRTDQETQYF. CDR3 coding DNA: TGTGCCAGCAGGACTGACCAAGAGACCCAGTACTTC.

The chain has TRBV5-6 and TRBJ2-7; 10 nucleotides align to TRBD2. This CDR3 spans 16 amino acids. V was clipped by 3 bases and J by 1 base; unmatched bases: 7. The germline CDR1 and CDR2 sequences are SGHDT and YYEEEE. The DNA for the CDR3 is TGTGCCAGCAGCTCCCAGGGACTAGCGCCATCCTACGAGCAGTACTTC. Translated: CASSSQGLAPSYEQYF.

This chain uses TRBV3-1 (or the pseudogene TRBV3-2) with TRBJ2-1; D is ambiguous. The CDR3 has 15 amino acids. The V end lost 0 bases, the J end lost 5 bases, and 11 bases lay between the germline ends. CDR1 and CDR2 from the germline V gene are LGHDT and YNNKEL (reference sequence). The CDR3 region is CASSQDHGNNNEQFF. The DNA for the CDR3 is TGTGCCAGCAGCCAAGATCATGGTAACAACAATGAGCAGTTCTTC.

The CDR3 is CASTGFNGNQPQHF. Here the CDR3 DNA reads TGTGCCAGTACAGGTTTCAACGGCAATCAGCCCCAGCATTTT. The chain links TRBV19 to TRBJ1-5, with D hard to call. This CDR3 contains 14 residues. The germline V gene has CDR1 LNHDA and CDR2 SQIVND (reference sequence). Trimming left V 7 bases short and J 2 bases short, with 12 bases between.